The 28 T cell receptor beta chains below come from one sample, sequenced in a study of blood T cell repertoires in COVID-19. Generated by immunoSEQ multiplex PCR, the TCRdb table keeps only in-frame clones and is missing some. The repertoire holds about 200,000 clones, with around four fifths as singletons. Input material: peripheral blood. The receptors were gathered from a woman aged 65 to 85 with COVID-19, enrolled during active disease.

This clone was seen a handful of times. J is TRBJ2-7 and V is TRBV7-9; D gene ambiguous. Trimming pared 5 bases from V and 4 bases from J, leaving 6 bases between. The germline V gene encodes CDR1 SEHNR and CDR2 FQNEAQ (reference sequence). The CDR3 totals 11 residues. CDR3 region: CASSPLYEQYF. CDR3 sequence (DNA): TGTGCCAGCAGCCCCCTATACGAGCAGTACTTC.

The chain combines TRBV4-2 with TRBJ2-1, with D perhaps matching TRBD2 (7 bases). CDR1 is LGHNA, CDR2 YNFKEQ, per germline. The CDR3 runs to 16 residues. The V and J ends lost 5 bases and 5 bases respectively, with 19 bases between them. The CDR3 here is CASSETNSRGHNEQFF. The CDR3 region has the DNA TGTGCCAGCAGCGAAACAAACTCGCGGGGGCACAATGAGCAGTTCTTC.

This sequence joins TRBV15 and TRBJ2-5; 12 bases are a match to TRBD2. With 0 bases clipped from V and 1 base from J, the junction kept 6 bases outside the gene matches. Germline CDR1 is LNHNV and CDR2 is YYDKDF (reference sequence). There are 18 residues in the CDR3. The DNA for the CDR3 is TGTGCCACCAGCAGAGATAGGTCTAGCGGGAGGGTCCAAGAGACCCAGTACTTC. It specifies CATSRDRSSGRVQETQYF. Combining the CDR3 with reference TRBV15 and TRBJ2-5 gives the whole variable domain DAMVIQNPRYQVTQFGKPVTLSCSQTLNHNVMYWYQQKSSQAPKLLFHYYDKDFNNEADTPDNFQSRRPNTSFCFLDIRSPGLGDTAMYLCATSRDRSSGRVQETQYFGPGTRLLVL.

This rearrangement joins TRBV6-1 to TRBJ2-1; 8 nucleotides align to TRBD2. Germline CDR1 and CDR2: MNHNS and SASEGT. This CDR3 has 15 amino acids. V was pared by 1 base and J by 9 bases, with 8 bases of the junction left unmatched. CDR3 nucleotides: TGTGCCAGCAGTGAAGGGCTAGCGGGTAAGGTTGAGCAGTTCTTC. Translating gives CASSEGLAGKVEQFF.

The V and J genes are TRBV7-2 and TRBJ2-2; the D gene is possibly TRBD2 (5 bases). There are 16 residues in the CDR3. V dropped 4 bases and J dropped 5 bases, with 17 bases sitting between them. Looked up from germline, CDR1 is SGHTA and CDR2 is FQGNSA. The CDR3 bases are TGTGCCAGCAGCTCCCCCATTCTCAGCGGTACCGGGGAGCTGTTTTTT. Translated: CASSSPILSGTGELFF.

This chain links TRBV7-2 with TRBJ2-2; D is perhaps TRBD2 (6 bases). This CDR3 region has 16 residues. Deletions cut 5 bases from V and 0 bases from J, with 13 bases between. Germline assignment: CDR1 SGHTA and CDR2 FQGNSA. The CDR3 DNA follows: TGTGCCAGCAGCCAGATGGGGGGTACGAACACCGGGGAGCTGTTTTTT. As protein: CASSQMGGTNTGELFF.

The rearrangement joins TRBV5-1 to TRBJ2-7, with unresolved D. The CDR3 loop spans 13 amino acids. V was shortened by 1 base and J by 3 bases, with 8 bases between the two germline ends. Germline CDR1 SGHRS, CDR2 YFSETQ. The CDR3 reads CASSLTDHYEQYF. The CDR3 bases are TGCGCCAGCAGCTTGACAGACCACTACGAGCAGTACTTC.

V usage is TRBV18 and J usage is TRBJ2-1, with a tentative D call TRBD2 (6 bases). From germline, CDR1 is KGHSH and CDR2 LQKENI. The ends were cut back, 4 bases at V and 8 bases at J, with 15 bases in the middle. CDR3 length: 14 residues. The CDR3 loop reads CASSRDSTGDEQFF. CDR3 nucleotide sequence: TGTGCCAGCTCACGGGACTCAACCGGGGATGAGCAGTTCTTC.

The V call is TRBV10-3, the J call TRBJ2-7; 8 bases match TRBD1. This CDR3 spans 15 amino acids. Germline loops: CDR1 ENHRY, CDR2 SYGVKD. J was trimmed by 0 bases and V by 7 bases; bases with no gene match: 8. The CDR3 sequence: CAIKDRDRTSYEQYF. In DNA form, the CDR3 reads TGTGCCATCAAAGACCGGGACAGGACCTCCTACGAGCAGTACTTC.

The V and J genes are TRBV6-5 and TRBJ1-1, with a possible D match to TRBD1 (5 bases). V lost 6 bases and J 1 base, leaving 12 bases between the germline ends. The CDR3 has 14 amino acids. CDR1 and CDR2 (germline): MNHEY, SVGAGI. The CDR3 nucleotides read TGTGCCAGCAGCCAGGGACTGACGAACACTGAAGCTTTCTTT. It translates to CASSQGLTNTEAFF.

This chain joins TRBV7-2 and TRBJ2-1; possible D gene TRBD2, 5 bases. The CDR3 loop spans 14 amino acids. The germline V gene encodes CDR1 SGHTA and CDR2 FQGNSA. Trimming stripped 4 bases from V and 9 bases from J, with 16 bases between. This chain's CDR3 is CASSSTAGRGEQFF. CDR3 nucleotides: TGTGCCAGCAGCTCCACCGCGGGTAGAGGTGAGCAGTTCTTC.

CDR3 in DNA: TGTGCCAGCAGCTCACTACCGGGACAGGGGAAGGAGACCCAGTACTTC. Amino acid sequence: CASSSLPGQGKETQYF. This sequence joins TRBV11-1 and TRBJ2-5; 10 bases are a match to TRBD1. Trimming cost V 4 bases and J 5 bases; bases outside gene matches: 10. From germline, CDR1 is SGHAT and CDR2 FQDESV (reference sequence). The CDR3 extends over 16 amino acids.

The chain has TRBV2 and TRBJ1-6, with D maybe TRBD1 (5 bases). CDR1 is SNHLY and CDR2 is FYNNEI in the germline V gene. V was cut by 4 bases and J by 0 bases, with 10 bases left in between. The CDR3 has 16 residues. The CDR3 DNA follows: TGTGCCAGCAGTGCGGGGGGGAGCTCCTATAATTCACCCCTCCACTTT. It yields the protein CASSAGGSSYNSPLHF.

In nucleotides, the CDR3 is TGTGCCTGGACCCCGGGAGGGACTCAAGAGACCCAGTACTTC. The encoded protein is CAWTPGGTQETQYF. The rearrangement joins TRBV30 to TRBJ2-5; 8 bases align to TRBD2. CDR3 size: 14 residues. With 4 bases clipped from V and 2 bases from J, the junction kept 6 bases outside the gene matches. Per germline, CDR1 GTSNPN and CDR2 SVGIG (reference sequence).

The chain's CDR3 is CASSQAGLAISTDTQYF. CDR3 nucleotide sequence: TGCGCCAGCAGCCAAGCAGGACTAGCGATCAGCACAGATACGCAGTATTTT. This sequence joins TRBV4-3 and TRBJ2-3; 9 bases are shared with TRBD2. This CDR3 spans 17 amino acids. Germline assignment: CDR1 LGHNA and CDR2 YSLEER. The ends lost 1 base at V and 0 bases at J; junction bases unmatched: 5.

This chain links TRBV28 with TRBJ2-1, with 7 bases aligning to TRBD2. The CDR3 length is 15 residues. CDR1 MDHEN and CDR2 SYDVKM come from the germline V gene. V dropped 5 bases and J dropped 1; count of bases not matched to a gene: 5. The CDR3 here is CASSIAGVSYNEQFF. The DNA for the CDR3 is TGTGCCAGCAGTATCGCGGGAGTTTCCTACAATGAGCAGTTCTTC.

The chain joins TRBV19 to TRBJ2-3; TRBD2 agrees at 9 bases. The V segment lost 5 bases and the J segment 1 base; nucleotides outside the gene matches: 10. CDR3 length: 17 amino acids. Per germline, CDR1 LNHDA and CDR2 SQIVND (reference sequence). In DNA form, the CDR3 reads TGTGCCAGTAGTCCCAGGGTAGCGGGAGCGCGCACAGATACGCAGTATTTT. This sequence encodes CASSPRVAGARTDTQYF.

This clone was found a few times. This chain links TRBV18 with TRBJ1-1; D ambiguous. This CDR3 is built from 15 residues. CDR1 is KGHSH and CDR2 is LQKENI in the germline V gene. Trimming stripped 3 bases from V and 1 base from J, with 12 bases between. This chain's CDR3 is CASSPSGSPNTEAFF. In DNA form, the CDR3 reads TGTGCCAGCTCACCGTCGGGTTCCCCGAACACTGAAGCTTTCTTT.

V and J are TRBV12-3 or TRBV12-4 and TRBJ1-5, with TRBD1 matching 7 bases. Germline trimming cut 5 bases from V and 8 bases from J; bases unmatched to any gene: 6. The CDR3 sequence is 13 residues long. CDR3 region: CASSADRTKPQHF. The CDR3 bases are TGTGCCAGCAGTGCGGACAGGACTAAGCCCCAGCATTTT.

The chain employs TRBV28 and TRBJ2-3; weak D call: TRBD2 (6 bases). The CDR3 totals 13 residues. The germline gives CDR1 MDHEN, CDR2 SYDVKM. Trimming cost V 6 bases and J 5 bases, with 12 bases left between them. The CDR3 protein is CASSGGWEDTQYF. CDR3 bases: TGTGCCAGCAGCGGGGGTTGGGAAGATACGCAGTATTTT.

This clone showed up just a few times. This chain joins TRBV28 and TRBJ2-7, with TRBD2 matching over 7 bases. Germline V gene sequence: CDR1 MDHEN, CDR2 SYDVKM. J gave up 4 bases and V 3 bases, and 18 bases lay outside the gene matches. The length of the CDR3 is 18 residues. CDR3 nucleotides: TGTGCCAGCAGTTTGGGGCCCTTCCTAGCGGAGAACTCTTACGAGCAGTACTTC. Amino acid sequence: CASSLGPFLAENSYEQYF.

This chain joins TRBV4-1 and TRBJ1-6; D is unclear. The V end lost 3 bases, the J end lost 14 bases, and 11 bases lay between the germline ends. The CDR3 extends over 12 amino acids. Germline V gene sequence: CDR1 MGHRA, CDR2 YSYEKL. For the CDR3, the DNA is TGCGCCAGCAGCCATGAAATGGGCGCCCTCCACTTT. This translates into CASSHEMGALHF.

This rearrangement joins TRBV19 to TRBJ1-2; 12 nucleotides align to TRBD1. V shed 3 bases and J 5 bases; nucleotides not matched to a gene: 7. Germline V gene lookup returns CDR1 LNHDA and CDR2 SQIVND (reference sequence). The CDR3 covers 16 residues. The CDR3 region is CASSIGTGGAGYGYTF. Here the CDR3 DNA reads TGTGCCAGTAGTATCGGGACAGGGGGCGCGGGTTATGGCTACACCTTC.

This rearrangement joins TRBV2 to TRBJ1-1; D remains ambiguous. V shed 6 bases and J shed 10 bases, with 21 bases lying between them. From germline, CDR1 is SNHLY and CDR2 FYNNEI. The CDR3 runs to 14 residues. The DNA for the CDR3 is TGTGCCAGCAGAACAAGAACCCTTGCGGAGGGAGCTTTCTTT. Protein product: CASRTRTLAEGAFF.

This chain connects TRBV11-3 to TRBJ1-2; 9 nucleotides agree with TRBD1. The germline V gene encodes CDR1 SGHNT and CDR2 YENEEA. The trim removed 2 bases at V and 4 bases at J, leaving 14 bases unmatched. CDR3 size: 18 residues. CDR3 amino acids: CASSLPLESDRGFYGYTF. In nucleotides, the CDR3 is TGTGCCAGCAGCTTACCCTTAGAGTCGGACAGGGGATTCTATGGCTACACCTTC.

This clone was found once. This rearrangement joins TRBV6-5 to TRBJ1-5, with TRBD1 matching 10 bases. J lost 2 bases, V lost 1 base, and 2 bases had no gene match. The CDR3 length is 16 residues. CDR1 MNHEY and CDR2 SVGAGI come from the germline V gene. CDR3 residues: CASSYFGTGGNQPQHF. CDR3 in DNA: TGTGCCAGCAGTTACTTCGGGACAGGGGGCAATCAGCCCCAGCATTTT.

A few counts support this clone. The rearrangement joins TRBV25-1 to TRBJ1-3; D call uncertain. The CDR3 extends over 16 amino acids. Trimming shortened V by 1 base and J by 1 base, and 11 bases separated the two germline ends. Looked up from germline, CDR1 is MGHDK and CDR2 is SYGVNS. The CDR3 loop is CASSELRETSGNTIYF. The CDR3 DNA is TGTGCCAGCAGTGAATTAAGGGAGACATCTGGAAACACCATATATTTT.

This chain uses TRBV18 with TRBJ1-1; 7 bases map to TRBD1. The trim removed 2 bases at V and 4 bases at J, leaving 7 bases unmatched. This CDR3 is built from 15 residues. The germline CDR1 and CDR2 sequences are KGHSH and LQKENI. The CDR3 nucleotides are TGTGCCAGCTCACCATCAGGGGGAGGAGTCACTGAAGCTTTCTTT. Its translation is CASSPSGGGVTEAFF.